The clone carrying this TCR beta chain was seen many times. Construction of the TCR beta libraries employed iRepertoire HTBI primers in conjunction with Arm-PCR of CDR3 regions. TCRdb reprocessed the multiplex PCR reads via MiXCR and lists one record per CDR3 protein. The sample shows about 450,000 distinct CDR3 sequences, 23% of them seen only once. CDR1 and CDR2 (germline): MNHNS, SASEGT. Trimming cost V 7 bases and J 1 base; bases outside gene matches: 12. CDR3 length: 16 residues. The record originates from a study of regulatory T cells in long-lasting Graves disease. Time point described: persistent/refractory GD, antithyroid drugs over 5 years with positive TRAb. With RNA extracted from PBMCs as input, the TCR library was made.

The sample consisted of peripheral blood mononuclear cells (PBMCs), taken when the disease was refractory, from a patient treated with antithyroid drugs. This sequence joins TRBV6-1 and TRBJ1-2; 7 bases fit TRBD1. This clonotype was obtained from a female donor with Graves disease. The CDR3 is CASNRDRNLDNYGYTF. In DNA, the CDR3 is TGTGCCAGCAACCGGGACAGAAATCTCGATAACTATGGCTACACCTTC.